The sequence of this T cell receptor beta chain was determined in a study of blood T cell repertoires in COVID-19. Study-level background: T cells, B-cell-depleted T cells, or PBMCs supplied cDNA or gDNA.

The authors' processing: Estimated nucleated cell counts came from reference gene primer amplification. The method was immunoSEQ multiplex PCR; TCRdb's version includes in-frame clones alone and lacks a portion of them. V and J calls plus clone size are reproduced from that table; the DNA served to infer D and trimming. This sample yields tens of thousands of clones, of which around 85% are seen a single time; roughly 1.4% belongs to the top ten. The trim removed 2 bases at V and 3 bases at J, leaving 8 bases unmatched. This CDR3 has 16 residues. CDR1 is LGHDT, CDR2 YNNKEL, per germline (reference sequence).

This receptor was obtained from a woman aged 60-75 years with acute or convalescent COVID-19. V gene TRBV3-1 (or the pseudogene TRBV3-2) combines with J gene TRBJ2-5, with 8 bases fitting TRBD2. The sample was peripheral blood. The CDR3 spells CASSQSLGAGEETQYF. The CDR3 DNA follows: TGTGCCAGCAGCCAATCTTTAGGAGCGGGAGAAGAGACCCAGTACTTC.